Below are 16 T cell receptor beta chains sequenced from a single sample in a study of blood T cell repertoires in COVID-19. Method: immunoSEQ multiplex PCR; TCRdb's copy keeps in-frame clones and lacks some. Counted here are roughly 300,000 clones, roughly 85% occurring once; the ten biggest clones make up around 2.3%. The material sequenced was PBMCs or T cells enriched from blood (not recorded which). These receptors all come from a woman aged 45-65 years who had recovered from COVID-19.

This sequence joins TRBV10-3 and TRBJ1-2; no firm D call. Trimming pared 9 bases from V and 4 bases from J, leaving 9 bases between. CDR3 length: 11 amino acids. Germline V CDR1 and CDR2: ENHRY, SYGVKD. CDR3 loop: CAIKGGYGYTF. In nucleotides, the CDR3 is TGTGCCATAAAGGGAGGCTATGGCTACACCTTC.

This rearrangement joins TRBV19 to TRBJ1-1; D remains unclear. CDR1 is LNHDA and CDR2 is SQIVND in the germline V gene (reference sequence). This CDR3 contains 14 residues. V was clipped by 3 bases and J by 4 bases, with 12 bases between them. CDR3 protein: CASSITGMSTEAFF. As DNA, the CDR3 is TGTGCCAGTAGTATCACGGGGATGAGCACTGAAGCTTTCTTT.

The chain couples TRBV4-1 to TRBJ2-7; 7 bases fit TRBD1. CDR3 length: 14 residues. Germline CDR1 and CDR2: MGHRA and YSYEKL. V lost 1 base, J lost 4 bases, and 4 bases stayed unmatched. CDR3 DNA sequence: TGCGCCAGCAGCCAAGTGGGACAGCGGTACGAGCAGTACTTC. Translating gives CASSQVGQRYEQYF.

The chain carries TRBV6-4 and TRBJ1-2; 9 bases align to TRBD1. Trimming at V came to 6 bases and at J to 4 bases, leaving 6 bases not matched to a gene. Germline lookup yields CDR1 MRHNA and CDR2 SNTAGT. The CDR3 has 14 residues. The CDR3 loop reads CASRDTGGSYGYTF. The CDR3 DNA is TGTGCCAGCAGGGATACAGGGGGCTCCTATGGCTACACCTTC.

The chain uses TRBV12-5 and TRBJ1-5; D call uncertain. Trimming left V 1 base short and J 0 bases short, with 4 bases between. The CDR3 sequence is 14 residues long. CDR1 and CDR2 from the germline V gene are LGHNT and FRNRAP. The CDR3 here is CASGLANSNQPQHF. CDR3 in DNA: TGTGCTAGTGGTTTGGCTAATAGCAATCAGCCCCAGCATTTT.

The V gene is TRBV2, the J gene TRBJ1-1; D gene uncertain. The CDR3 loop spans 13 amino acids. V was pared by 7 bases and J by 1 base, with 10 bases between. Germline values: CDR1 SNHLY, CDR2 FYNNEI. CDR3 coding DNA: TGTGCCAGCAATTACAGCCCGAACACTGAAGCTTTCTTT. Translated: CASNYSPNTEAFF.

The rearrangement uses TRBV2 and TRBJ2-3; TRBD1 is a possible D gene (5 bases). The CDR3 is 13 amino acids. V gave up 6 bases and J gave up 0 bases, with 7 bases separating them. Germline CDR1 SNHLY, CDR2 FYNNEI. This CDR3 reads CASRQESTDTQYF. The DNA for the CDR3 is TGTGCCAGCAGACAGGAGAGCACAGATACGCAGTATTTT.

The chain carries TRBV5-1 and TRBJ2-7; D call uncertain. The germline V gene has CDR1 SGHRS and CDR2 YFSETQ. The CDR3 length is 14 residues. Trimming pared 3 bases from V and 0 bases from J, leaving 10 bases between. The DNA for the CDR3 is TGCGCCAGCAGCTCGGTTGGTTACTCCTACGAGCAGTACTTC. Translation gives CASSSVGYSYEQYF.

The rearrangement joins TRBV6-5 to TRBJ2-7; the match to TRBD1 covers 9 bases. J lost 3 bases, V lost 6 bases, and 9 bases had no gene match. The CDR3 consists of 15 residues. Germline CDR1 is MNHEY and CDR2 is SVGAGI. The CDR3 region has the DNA TGTGCCAGCAGACCAGACAGGGGGTCTATCTACGAGCAGTACTTC. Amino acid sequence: CASRPDRGSIYEQYF.

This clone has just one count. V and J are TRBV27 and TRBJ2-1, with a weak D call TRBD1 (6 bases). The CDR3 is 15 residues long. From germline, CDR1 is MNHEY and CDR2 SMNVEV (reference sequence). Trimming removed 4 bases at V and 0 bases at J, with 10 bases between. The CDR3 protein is CASSSRGVSYNEQFF. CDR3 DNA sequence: TGTGCCAGCAGTTCCAGGGGAGTCTCCTACAATGAGCAGTTCTTC.

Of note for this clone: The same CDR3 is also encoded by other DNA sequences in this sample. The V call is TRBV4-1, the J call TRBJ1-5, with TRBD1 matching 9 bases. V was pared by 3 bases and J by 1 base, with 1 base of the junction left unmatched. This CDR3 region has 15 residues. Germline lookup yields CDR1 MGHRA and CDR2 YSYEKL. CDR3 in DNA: TGCGCCAGCAGCCAGGGACAGGGCAGCAATCAGCCCCAGCATTTT. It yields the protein CASSQGQGSNQPQHF.

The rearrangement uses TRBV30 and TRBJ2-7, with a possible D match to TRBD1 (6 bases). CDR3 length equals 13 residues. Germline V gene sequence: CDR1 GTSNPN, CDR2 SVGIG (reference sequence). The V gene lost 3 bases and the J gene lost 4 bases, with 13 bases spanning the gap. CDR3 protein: CAWSRQVTYEQYF. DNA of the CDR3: TGTGCCTGGAGCCGACAGGTTACTTACGAGCAGTACTTC. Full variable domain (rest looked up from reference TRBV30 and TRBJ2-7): SQTIHQWPATLVQPVGSPLSLECTVEGTSNPNLYWYRQAAGRGLQLLFYSVGIGQISSEVPQNLSASRPQDRQFILSSKKLLLSDSGFYLCAWSRQVTYEQYFGPGTRLTVT.

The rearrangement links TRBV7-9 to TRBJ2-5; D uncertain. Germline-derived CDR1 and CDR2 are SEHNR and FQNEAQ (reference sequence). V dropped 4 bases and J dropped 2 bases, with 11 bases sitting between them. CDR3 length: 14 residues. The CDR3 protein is CASSSAGYQETQYF. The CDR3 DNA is TGTGCCAGCAGCTCCGCAGGCTATCAAGAGACCCAGTACTTC.

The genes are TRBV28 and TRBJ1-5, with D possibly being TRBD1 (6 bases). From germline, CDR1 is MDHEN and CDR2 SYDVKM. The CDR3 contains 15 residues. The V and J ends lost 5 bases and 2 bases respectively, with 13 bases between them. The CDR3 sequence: CASSPQQGRNQPQHF. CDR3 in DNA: TGTGCCAGCAGTCCGCAACAGGGACGCAATCAGCCCCAGCATTTT.

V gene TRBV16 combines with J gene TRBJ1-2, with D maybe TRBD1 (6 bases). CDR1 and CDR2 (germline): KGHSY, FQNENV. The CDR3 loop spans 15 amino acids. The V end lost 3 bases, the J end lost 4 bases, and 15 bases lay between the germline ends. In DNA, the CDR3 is TGTGCCAGCAGCCACAGGACAGAAGCCGTCTATGGCTACACCTTC. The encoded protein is CASSHRTEAVYGYTF.

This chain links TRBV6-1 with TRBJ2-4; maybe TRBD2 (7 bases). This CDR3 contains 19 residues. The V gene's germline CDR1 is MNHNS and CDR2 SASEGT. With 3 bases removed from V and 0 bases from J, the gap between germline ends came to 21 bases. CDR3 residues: CASSEVGVGRGLAKNIQYF. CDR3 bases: TGTGCCAGCAGTGAGGTTGGTGTCGGGCGGGGGCTAGCCAAAAACATTCAGTACTTC.